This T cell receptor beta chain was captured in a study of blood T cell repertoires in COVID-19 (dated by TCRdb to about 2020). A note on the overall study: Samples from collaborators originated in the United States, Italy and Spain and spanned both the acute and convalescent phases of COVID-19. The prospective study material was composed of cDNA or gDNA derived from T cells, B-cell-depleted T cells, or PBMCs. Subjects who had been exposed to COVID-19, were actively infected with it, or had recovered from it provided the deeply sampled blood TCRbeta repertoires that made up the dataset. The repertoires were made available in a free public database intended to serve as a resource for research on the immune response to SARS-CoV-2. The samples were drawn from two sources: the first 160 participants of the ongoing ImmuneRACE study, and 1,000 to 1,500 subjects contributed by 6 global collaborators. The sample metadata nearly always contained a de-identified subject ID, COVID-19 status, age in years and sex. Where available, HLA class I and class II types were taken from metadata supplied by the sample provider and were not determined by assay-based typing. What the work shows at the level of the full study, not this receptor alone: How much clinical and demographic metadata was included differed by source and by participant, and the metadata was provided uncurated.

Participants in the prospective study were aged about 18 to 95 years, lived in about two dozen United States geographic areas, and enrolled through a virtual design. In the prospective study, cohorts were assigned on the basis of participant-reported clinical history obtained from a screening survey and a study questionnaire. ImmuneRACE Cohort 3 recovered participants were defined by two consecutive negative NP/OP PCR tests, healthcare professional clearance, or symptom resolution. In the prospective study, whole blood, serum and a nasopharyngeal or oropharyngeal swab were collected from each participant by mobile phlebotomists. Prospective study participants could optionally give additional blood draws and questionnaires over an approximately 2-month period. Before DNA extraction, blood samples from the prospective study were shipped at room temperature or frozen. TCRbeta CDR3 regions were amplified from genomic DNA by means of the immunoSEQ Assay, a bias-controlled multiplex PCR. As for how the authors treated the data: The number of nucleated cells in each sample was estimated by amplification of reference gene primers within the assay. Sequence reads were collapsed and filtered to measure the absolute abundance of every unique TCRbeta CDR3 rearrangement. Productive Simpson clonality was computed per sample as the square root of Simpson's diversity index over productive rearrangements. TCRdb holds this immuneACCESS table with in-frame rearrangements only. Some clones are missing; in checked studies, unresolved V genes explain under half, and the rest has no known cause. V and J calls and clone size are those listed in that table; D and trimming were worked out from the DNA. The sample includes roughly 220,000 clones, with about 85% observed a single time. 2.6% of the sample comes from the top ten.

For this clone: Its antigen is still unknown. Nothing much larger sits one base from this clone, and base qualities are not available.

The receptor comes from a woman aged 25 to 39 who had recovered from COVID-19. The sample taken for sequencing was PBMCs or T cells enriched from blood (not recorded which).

The DNA sequence is given as TGTGCCAGCACTCTGACAGGTAGAGTCGAAAAACTGTTTTTT. This is translated as CASTLTGRVEKLFF. The rearranged chain carries TRBV25-1 and TRBJ1-4; TRBD1 is a weak D gene call, 6 bases matching. From the cysteine up to the phenylalanine, the CDR3 has a length of 14 residues. Solely the CDR3 DNA is kept, with 42 bases framed from the first base. The germline V gene provides CDR1 MGHDK and CDR2 SYGVNS. Relative to germline, V is 7 bases shorter and J is 8 bases shorter, with 17 bases between their ends.